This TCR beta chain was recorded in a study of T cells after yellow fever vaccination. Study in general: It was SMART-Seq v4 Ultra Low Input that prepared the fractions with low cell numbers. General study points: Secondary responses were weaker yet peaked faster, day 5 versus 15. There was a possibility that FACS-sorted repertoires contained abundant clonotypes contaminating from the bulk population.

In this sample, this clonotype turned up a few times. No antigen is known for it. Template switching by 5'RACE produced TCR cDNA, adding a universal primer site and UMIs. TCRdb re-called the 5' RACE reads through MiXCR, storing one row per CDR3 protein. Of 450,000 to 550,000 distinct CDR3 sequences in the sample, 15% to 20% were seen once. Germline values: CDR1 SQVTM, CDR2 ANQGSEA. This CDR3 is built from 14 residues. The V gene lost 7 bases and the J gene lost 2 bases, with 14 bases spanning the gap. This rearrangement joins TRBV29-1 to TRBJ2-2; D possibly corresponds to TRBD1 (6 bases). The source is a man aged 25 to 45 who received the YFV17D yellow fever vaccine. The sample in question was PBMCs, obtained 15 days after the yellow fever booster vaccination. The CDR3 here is CSAGHYPNTGELFF. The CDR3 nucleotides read TGCAGCGCGGGACATTACCCAAACACCGGGGAGCTGTTTTTT.